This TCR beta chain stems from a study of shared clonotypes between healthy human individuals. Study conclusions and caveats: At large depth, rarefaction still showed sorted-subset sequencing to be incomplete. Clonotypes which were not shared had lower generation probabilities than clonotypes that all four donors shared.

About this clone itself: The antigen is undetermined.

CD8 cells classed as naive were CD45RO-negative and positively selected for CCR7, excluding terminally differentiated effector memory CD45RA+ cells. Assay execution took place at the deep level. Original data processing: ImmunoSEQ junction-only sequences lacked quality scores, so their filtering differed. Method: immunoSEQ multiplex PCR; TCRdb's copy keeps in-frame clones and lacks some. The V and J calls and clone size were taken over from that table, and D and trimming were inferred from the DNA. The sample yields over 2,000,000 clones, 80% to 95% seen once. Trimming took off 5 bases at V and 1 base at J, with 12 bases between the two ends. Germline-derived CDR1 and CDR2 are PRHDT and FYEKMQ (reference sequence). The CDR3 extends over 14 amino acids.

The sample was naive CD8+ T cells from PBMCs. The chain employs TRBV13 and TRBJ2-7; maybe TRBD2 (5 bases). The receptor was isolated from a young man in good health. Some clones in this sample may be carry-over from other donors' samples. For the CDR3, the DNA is TGTGCCAGCAGCCAACGGACTGGATCCTACGAGCAGTACTTC. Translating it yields CASSQRTGSYEQYF.